Below, one T cell receptor (beta chain) is given with its context. Its target is not known. The CDR3 has 14 amino acids. Libraries of TRB cDNA were made by 5' RACE and carried UMIs. TCRdb reprocessed the 5' RACE reads and stores each CDR3 protein as one record, lacking DNA. The sample has 20,000 to 25,000 distinct CDR3 sequences. This record comes from a study of CXCR3-negative and CXCR3-positive naive CD8 T cells. Broader study findings: Diversity was high in both naive subsets and much lower in memory cells. TRBV-TRBJ usage matched between naive CXCR3-negative and CXCR3-positive cells but not between memory cells. Partly lower CXCR3 expression followed cryopreservation, and most assays relied on fresh PBMCs.

A few hundred thousand cells per CD8+ T cell subset were flow-sorted in triplicate. This TCR was recovered from a human donor in good health. Some clones in this sample may be carry-over from other donors' samples. This chain links TRBV12-3 or TRBV12-4 with TRBJ2-7. Sequencing was carried out using memory CD8+ T cells from blood. CDR3 amino acids: CASSLGGTIYEQYF.